What follows is one T cell receptor beta chain and its context. These data originate in a study of control samples from healthy donors and cancer patients. Germline assignment: CDR1 MNHNY and CDR2 SVGAGI (reference sequence). The CDR3 sequence is 13 residues long. Trimming stripped 0 bases from V and 7 bases from J, with 9 bases between. TCRdb's table, derived via immunoSEQ multiplex PCR, lists solely in-frame clones and lacks some. Of 120,000 or so clones listed, 92% are singletons. The TCR comes from an elderly man with head and neck cancer. This chain joins TRBV6-6 and TRBJ2-5; no definite D call. What was sequenced was PBMCs. The CDR3 DNA reads TGTGCCAGCAGTTACTCGACCCAGCGGACCCAGTACTTC. It codes for CASSYSTQRTQYF.